This TCR beta chain stems from a study of blood T cell repertoires in COVID-19 (TCRdb year 2020). The study in broad terms: Samples covering the acute and convalescent phases of COVID-19 were provided by collaborators in the United States, Italy and Spain. Samples came from the ongoing ImmuneRACE study (first 160 participants) plus 1,254 subjects from 6 global collaborators. Sample metadata almost always included a de-identified subject ID, COVID-19 status, age in years and sex. The prospective study material was composed of cDNA or gDNA derived from T cells, B-cell-depleted T cells, or PBMCs. A freely available public database, intended as a resource for researchers studying the immune response to SARS-CoV-2, is where the repertoires were released. Subjects who had been exposed to COVID-19, were actively infected with it, or had recovered from it provided the deeply sampled blood TCRbeta repertoires that made up the dataset. Where available, HLA class I and class II types were obtained from metadata supplied by the sample provider rather than from assay-based typing. The paper as a whole reports these results and caveats: The quantity of clinical and demographic metadata differed by source and by participant and was supplied without curation.

TCRbeta CDR3 regions were amplified from genomic DNA using the immunoSEQ Assay, a bias-controlled multiplex PCR. The original pipeline was this. The number of nucleated cells in each sample was estimated by amplification of reference gene primers within the assay. Sequence reads were collapsed and filtered to measure the absolute abundance of every unique TCRbeta CDR3 rearrangement. For each sample, productive Simpson clonality was calculated as the square root of Simpson's diversity index across productive rearrangements. TCRdb carries this immuneACCESS record with in-frame sequences only. Its versions omit some clonotypes, under half of them owing to an unresolved V gene in the studies checked, with the rest unexplained. V, J and clone size derive from that table, while D and trimming were established from the DNA sequence. This sample has over 450,000 clones in its table, and less than 90% of those were observed once. Jointly, the top ten make up around 7.8% of the sample.

This clone appeared once. Its target antigen remains unknown. There are no base qualities to consult, and no much larger clone falls within one base. At one collaborating source in Seattle, patients were enrolled during active infection and were followed longitudinally through the course of disease. Each collaborating institution followed its own protocols to collect whole blood in K2EDTA tubes. For TCRbeta analysis, collaborator samples were shipped as frozen whole blood, as isolated PBMCs, or as DNA extracted from either sample type. V is trimmed back by 8 bases and J by 1 base, and the junction contains 12 bases that no gene match accounts for. The CDR3 numbers 16 residues from cysteine through phenylalanine. Only CDR3 DNA is held: 48 bases, read in frame from base 1. From the germline V gene (reference sequence), CDR1 is MNHEY and CDR2 is SMNVEV.

The source material was peripheral blood. The TCR sequence derives from a woman aged 45-65 years with COVID-19, enrolled during active disease. This sequence uses TRBV27 and TRBJ1-2; TRBD1 aligns with 8 central bases. The CDR3 corresponds to CASAPRGLFFNYGYTF. The DNA reads TGTGCCAGCGCCCCCAGGGGGCTCTTCTTTAACTATGGCTACACCTTC.